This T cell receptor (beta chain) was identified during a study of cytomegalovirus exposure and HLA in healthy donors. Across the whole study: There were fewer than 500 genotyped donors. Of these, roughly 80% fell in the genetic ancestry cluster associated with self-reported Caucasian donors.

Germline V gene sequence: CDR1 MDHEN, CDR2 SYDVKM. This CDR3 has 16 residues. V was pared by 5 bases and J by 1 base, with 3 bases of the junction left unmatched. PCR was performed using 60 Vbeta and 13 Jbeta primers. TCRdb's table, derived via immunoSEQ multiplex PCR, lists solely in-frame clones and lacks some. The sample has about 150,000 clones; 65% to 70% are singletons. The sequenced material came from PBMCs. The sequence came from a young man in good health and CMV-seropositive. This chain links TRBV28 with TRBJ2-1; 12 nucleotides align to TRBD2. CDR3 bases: TGTGCCAGCAGTGCTCTAGCGGGAGGGTCCTACAATGAGCAGTTCTTC. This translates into CASSALAGGSYNEQFF.